This T cell receptor (beta chain) came from a study of blood T cell repertoires in COVID-19. The germline V gene encodes CDR1 SGHNT and CDR2 YENEEA. Trimming removed 1 base from V and 0 bases from J; junction bases left unmatched: 10. The CDR3 totals 19 residues. TCRdb's table, derived via immunoSEQ multiplex PCR, lists solely in-frame clones and lacks some. The data show approximately 260,000 clones, with about 88% seen just once and 2% to 2.5% held by the top ten. The clonotype comes from a middle-aged woman who had recovered from COVID-19. The chain is built from TRBV11-3 and TRBJ2-4; 9 bases align to TRBD2. What was sequenced was peripheral blood. This CDR3 is CASSLGPSGGKLAKNIQYF. The CDR3 nucleotides read TGTGCCAGCAGCTTAGGTCCCAGCGGGGGGAAGCTAGCCAAAAACATTCAGTACTTC.